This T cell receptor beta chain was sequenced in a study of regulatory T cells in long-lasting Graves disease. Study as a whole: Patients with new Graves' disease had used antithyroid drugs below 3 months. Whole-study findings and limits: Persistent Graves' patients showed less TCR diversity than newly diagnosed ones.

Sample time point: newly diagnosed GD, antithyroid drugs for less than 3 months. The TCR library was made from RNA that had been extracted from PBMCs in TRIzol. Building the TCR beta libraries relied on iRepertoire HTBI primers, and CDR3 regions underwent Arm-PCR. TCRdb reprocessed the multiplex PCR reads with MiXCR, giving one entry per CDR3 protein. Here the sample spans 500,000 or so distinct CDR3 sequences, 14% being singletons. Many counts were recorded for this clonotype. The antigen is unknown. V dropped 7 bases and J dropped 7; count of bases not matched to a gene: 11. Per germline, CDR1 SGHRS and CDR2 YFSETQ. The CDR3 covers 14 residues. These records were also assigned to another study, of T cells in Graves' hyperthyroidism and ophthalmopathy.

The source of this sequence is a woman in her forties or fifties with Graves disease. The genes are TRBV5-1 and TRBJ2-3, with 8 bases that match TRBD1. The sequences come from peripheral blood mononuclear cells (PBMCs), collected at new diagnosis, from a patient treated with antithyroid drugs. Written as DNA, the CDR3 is TGCGCCAGCTACCCCGGACAGGGCGGCAATACGCAGTATTTT. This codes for CASYPGQGGNTQYF.